Below, 26 T cell receptor beta chains from the same sample are listed, as sequenced in a study of blood T cell repertoires in COVID-19. Repertoires were generated with immunoSEQ multiplex PCR, while TCRdb's copy carries only in-frame clones and drops some. The data show around 260,000 clones, roughly 87% seen once. The source material was peripheral blood. The source of these receptors is a human donor in a cohort sampled during active COVID-19.

The CDR3: CASSYTSGDYNEQFF. CDR3 coding DNA: TGTGCCAGCAGTTACACTAGCGGGGACTACAATGAGCAGTTCTTC. The gene calls are TRBV6-2 or TRBV6-3 and TRBJ2-1, with 10 bases identical to TRBD2. Germline V gives CDR1 MNHEY, CDR2 SVGEGT. With V trimmed by 2 bases and J by 3 bases, 1 base remained unmatched. CDR3 length equals 15 residues.

This clone was recorded only once. This chain links TRBV19 with TRBJ2-7; 10 positions match TRBD1. The CDR3 contains 18 residues. The ends lost 1 base at V and 2 bases at J; junction bases unmatched: 11. The germline V gene has CDR1 LNHDA and CDR2 SQIVND (reference sequence). CDR3 amino acids: CASSIAGTGTGAAYEQYF. Here the CDR3 DNA reads TGTGCCAGTAGTATAGCGGGCACTGGGACAGGGGCGGCCTACGAGCAGTACTTC.

The chain has TRBV7-8 and TRBJ2-1; 10 bases match TRBD2. The CDR3 has 21 residues. V lost 1 base and J lost 4; bases outside the gene matches: 19. Germline lookup yields CDR1 SGHVS and CDR2 FQNEAQ. Here the CDR3 reads CASSLGVPSGSKLVGYNEQFF. In DNA form, the CDR3 reads TGTGCCAGCAGCTTAGGAGTTCCTAGCGGGAGCAAACTGGTTGGGTACAATGAGCAGTTCTTC.

V is TRBV1 and J is TRBJ1-5; TRBD1 is taken as the D call from the table, unchecked against the DNA. TRBV1 is described as a pseudogene. This CDR3 is 17 amino acids long. In DNA form, the CDR3 reads TGCACCAGCAGCCAAGATACGACAGTAGGAAGCAATCAGCCCCAGCATTTT. This encodes CTSSQDTTVGSNQPQHF.

The rearrangement joins TRBV28 to TRBJ2-7; 8 bases line up with TRBD1. Trimming at V came to 6 bases and at J to 0 bases, leaving 4 bases not matched to a gene. The CDR3 is 14 amino acids. From germline, CDR1 is MDHEN and CDR2 SYDVKM. DNA of the CDR3: TGTGCCAGCAGCCGGACAGGGACCTCCTACGAGCAGTACTTC. It translates to CASSRTGTSYEQYF.

V usage is TRBV3-1 (or the pseudogene TRBV3-2) and J usage is TRBJ1-1, with D perhaps TRBD1 (6 bases). There are 14 residues in the CDR3. Germline assignment: CDR1 LGHDT and CDR2 YNNKEL (reference sequence). Trimming removed 0 bases from V and 4 bases from J, with 9 bases in between. The CDR3 loop is CASSQDIGGTEAFF. CDR3 DNA: TGTGCCAGCAGCCAAGATATAGGGGGCACTGAAGCTTTCTTT.

This clone has just a few counts. The gene calls are TRBV7-6 and TRBJ1-1, with 8 bases aligning to TRBD1. Trimming took 3 bases from V and 2 from J; bases not matched to a gene: 14. This CDR3 has 18 amino acids. Germline lookup yields CDR1 SGHVS and CDR2 FNYEAQ. CDR3 bases: TGTGCCAGCAGCTTGCGCAGGGGGCAGAAGCGGGGTAACACTGAAGCTTTCTTT. It yields the protein CASSLRRGQKRGNTEAFF.

The chain employs TRBV2 and TRBJ1-6; D is ambiguous. V was clipped by 4 bases and J by 0 bases, with 7 bases between them. CDR1 is SNHLY, CDR2 FYNNEI, per germline. This CDR3 is 15 amino acids long. Here the CDR3 DNA reads TGTGCCAGCAGTGTAGCGCGCTCCTATAATTCACCCCTCCACTTT. Its translation is CASSVARSYNSPLHF.

The V call is TRBV2, the J call TRBJ2-7; 14 positions match TRBD2. CDR3 length equals 17 residues. V shed 6 bases and J 1 base; nucleotides not matched to a gene: 8. Germline loops: CDR1 SNHLY, CDR2 FYNNEI. The CDR3 here is CASRTGLAGGNSYEQYF. In DNA form, the CDR3 reads TGTGCCAGCAGAACCGGACTAGCGGGGGGTAATTCCTACGAGCAGTACTTC. The complete variable domain, with remaining parts taken from reference TRBV2 and TRBJ2-7, reads EPEVTQTPSHQVTQMGQEVILRCVPISNHLYFYWYRQILGQKVEFLVSFYNNEISEKSEIFDDQFSVERPDGSNFTLKIRSTKLEDSAMYFCASRTGLAGGNSYEQYFGPGTRLTVT.

This clone was picked up one time. The V and J genes are TRBV4-3 and TRBJ2-7; 9 bases line up with TRBD2. V was clipped by 0 bases and J by 7 bases; unmatched bases: 10. The CDR3 runs 16 residues. Germline loops: CDR1 LGHNA, CDR2 YSLEER. The CDR3 DNA follows: TGCGCCAGCAGCCAAGAGTTGGGGCTTGCGGGGGGGGAGCAGTACTTC. This encodes CASSQELGLAGGEQYF.

The chain joins TRBV5-1 to TRBJ2-3, with TRBD2 matching over 13 bases. Germline-derived CDR1 and CDR2 are SGHRS and YFSETQ. V gave up 0 bases and J gave up 7 bases; unmatched junction bases: 5. The CDR3 extends over 16 amino acids. The CDR3, as DNA: TGCGCCAGCAGCTTGGGAGGGACTAGCGGGGCCCATACGCAGTATTTT. Amino acid sequence: CASSLGGTSGAHTQYF.

The V call is TRBV5-1, the J call TRBJ1-2; D might be TRBD1 (6 bases). The CDR3 has 16 residues. Trimming took off 5 bases at V and 8 bases at J, with 25 bases between the two ends. Germline lookup yields CDR1 SGHRS and CDR2 YFSETQ. CDR3 protein: CASRSFPGERVWGYTF. For the CDR3, the DNA is TGCGCCAGCAGATCCTTCCCAGGGGAAAGGGTCTGGGGCTACACCTTC. Filled out from reference TRBV5-1 and TRBJ1-2, the complete variable domain reads KAGVTQTPRYLIKTRGQQVTLSCSPISGHRSVSWYQQTPGQGLQFLFEYFSETQRNKGNFPGRFSGRQFSNSRSEMNVSTLELGDSALYLCASRSFPGERVWGYTFGSGTRLTVV.

This rearrangement joins TRBV19 to TRBJ1-3; TRBD1 might be the D (5 bases). Trimming removed 3 bases from V and 2 bases from J, with 11 bases in between. The CDR3 has 15 amino acids. From germline, CDR1 is LNHDA and CDR2 SQIVND (reference sequence). CDR3 nucleotides: TGTGCCAGTAGTATGTCTGGCAGGGCTGGAAACACCATATATTTT. Encoded protein: CASSMSGRAGNTIYF.

The chain recombines TRBV19 with TRBJ2-1; D is unclear. The V gene lost 7 bases and the J gene lost 9 bases, with 16 bases spanning the gap. CDR1 and CDR2 (germline): LNHDA, SQIVND (reference sequence). The length of the CDR3 is 13 residues. CDR3 DNA: TGTGCCAGTACCCAAAACAGACATGGTGAGCAGTTCTTC. Its protein product is CASTQNRHGEQFF.

V gene TRBV3-1 (or the pseudogene TRBV3-2) combines with J gene TRBJ2-4; 9 bases fit TRBD1. V was pared by 3 bases and J by 0 bases, with 9 bases of the junction left unmatched. The germline V gene encodes CDR1 LGHDT and CDR2 YNNKEL (reference sequence). The CDR3 contains 18 residues. CDR3 sequence: CASSQDRGRLLAKNIQYF. CDR3 bases: TGTGCCAGCAGCCAGGACAGGGGAAGACTTTTAGCCAAAAACATTCAGTACTTC.

V gene TRBV4-3 combines with J gene TRBJ1-1, with 8 positions matching TRBD1. The length of the CDR3 is 16 residues. Trimming removed 4 bases from V and 4 bases from J; junction bases left unmatched: 11. Germline V gives CDR1 LGHNA, CDR2 YSLEER. Here the CDR3 reads CASSLGTGGISTEAFF. The CDR3 DNA reads TGCGCCAGCAGCCTGGGGACAGGAGGAATTAGCACTGAAGCTTTCTTT.

This sequence joins TRBV27 and TRBJ1-4; D may be TRBD1 (6 bases). Germline V CDR1 and CDR2: MNHEY, SMNVEV (reference sequence). The CDR3 contains 14 residues. V lost 8 bases, J lost 7 bases, and 17 bases lay in between. The CDR3 is CASGAGTPGEKLFF. CDR3 coding DNA: TGTGCCAGCGGAGCCGGGACACCGGGTGAAAAACTGTTTTTT. The full variable domain, with the rest looked up from reference TRBV27 and TRBJ1-4, is EAQVTQNPRYLITVTGKKLTVTCSQNMNHEYMSWYRQDPGLGLRQIYYSMNVEVTDKGDVPEGYKVSRKEKRNFPLILESPSPNQTSLYFCASGAGTPGEKLFFGSGTQLSVL.

Here the CDR3 reads CASRRDRNNSPLHF. The CDR3 coding sequence is TGTGCCAGCAGGCGGGACAGGAATAATTCACCCCTCCACTTT. V is TRBV6-5 and J is TRBJ1-6; 8 nucleotides match TRBD1. Germline V lookup: CDR1 MNHEY, CDR2 SVGAGI. Trimming removed 6 bases from V and 5 bases from J; junction bases left unmatched: 3. This CDR3 has 14 residues.

The J gene is TRBJ2-1, the V gene TRBV6-2 or TRBV6-3; a weak D match, TRBD1 (6 bases). Trimming left V 7 bases short and J 9 bases short, with 22 bases between. The CDR3 sequence is 15 residues long. Germline CDR1 is MNHEY and CDR2 is SVGEGT. CDR3 coding DNA: TGTGCCAGCACCCCTTCACAGGGATTTGGGGGTGAGCAGTTCTTC. It yields the protein CASTPSQGFGGEQFF.

V and J are TRBV28 and TRBJ1-4; a possible D gene is TRBD1 (5 bases). Germline assignment: CDR1 MDHEN and CDR2 SYDVKM. This CDR3 has 14 amino acids. The germline V and J ends were trimmed by 3 bases and 6 bases, with 11 bases remaining between them. The CDR3 nucleotides read TGTGCCAGCAGTTTTAAGGCAGGGTATGAAAAACTGTTTTTT. Translated: CASSFKAGYEKLFF.

This clone was seen only once. CDR3 sequence reads: CASSLVGWGGETQYF. CDR3 nucleotides: TGTGCCAGCAGCTTAGTTGGGTGGGGAGGGGAGACCCAGTACTTC. The chain has TRBV7-2 and TRBJ2-5; 7 bases fit TRBD2. The CDR3 extends over 15 amino acids. Germline V gene lookup returns CDR1 SGHTA and CDR2 FQGNSA. The V gene end was trimmed by 1 base and the J gene end by 5 bases; junction bases not matched to a gene: 7.

The chain uses TRBV10-3 and TRBJ2-7; D may be TRBD1 (6 bases). Germline CDR1 is ENHRY and CDR2 is SYGVKD. V was pared by 8 bases and J by 0 bases, with 14 bases between. The CDR3 has 14 amino acids. CDR3 sequence reads: CAIGRDTTSYEQYF. Here the CDR3 DNA reads TGTGCCATCGGCCGGGACACGACCTCCTACGAGCAGTACTTC.

The chain uses TRBV7-2 and TRBJ1-6; D is perhaps TRBD1 (5 bases). Trimming cost V 2 bases and J 5 bases, with 22 bases left between them. The CDR3 covers 19 residues. Germline CDR1 is SGHTA and CDR2 is FQGNSA. CDR3 protein: CASSLIRDGVRGDNSPLHF. The CDR3 DNA is TGTGCCAGCAGCTTAATTCGGGACGGCGTGCGGGGTGATAATTCACCCCTCCACTTT. The complete variable domain, with remaining parts taken from reference TRBV7-2 and TRBJ1-6, reads GAGVSQSPSNKVTEKGKDVELRCDPISGHTALYWYRQSLGQGLEFLIYFQGNSAPDKSGLPSDRFSAERTGGSVSTLTIQRTQQEDSAVYLCASSLIRDGVRGDNSPLHFGNGTRLTVT.

This chain uses TRBV6-2 or TRBV6-3 with TRBJ2-5; 15 positions agree with TRBD2. The ends lost 6 bases at V and 5 bases at J; junction bases unmatched: 10. The CDR3 is 17 amino acids. Germline lookup yields CDR1 MNHEY and CDR2 SVGEGT. Here the CDR3 reads CASSLRRTSGREETQYF. The CDR3 nucleotides are TGTGCCAGCAGCCTGAGACGGACTAGCGGGAGGGAGGAGACCCAGTACTTC.

A few counts support this clone. J is TRBJ1-6 and V is TRBV5-4; the D is unclear. Per the germline V gene, CDR1 is SGHNT and CDR2 is YYREEE (reference sequence). V lost 3 bases, J lost 6 bases, and 22 bases lay in between. The CDR3 runs to 18 residues. The CDR3: CASSSPPGDDGGNSPLHF. Written as DNA, the CDR3 is TGTGCCAGCAGCTCCCCGCCCGGGGATGATGGCGGTAATTCACCCCTCCACTTT.

The rearrangement links TRBV18 to TRBJ2-1; D is unclear. CDR3 length equals 11 residues. From germline, CDR1 is KGHSH and CDR2 LQKENI. The ends were cut back, 5 bases at V and 7 bases at J, with 6 bases in the middle. The CDR3 loop reads CASSTANEQFF. CDR3 DNA sequence: TGTGCCAGCTCAACAGCAAATGAGCAGTTCTTC.